This T cell receptor beta chain comes out of a study of blood T cell repertoires in COVID-19. The overall study: Sources were T cells, B-cell-depleted T cells, or PBMCs; the material itself was cDNA or gDNA.

The V gene lost 4 bases and the J gene lost 2 bases, with 12 bases spanning the gap. The CDR3 loop spans 14 amino acids. Germline V lookup: CDR1 SGHVS, CDR2 FQNEAQ. TCRdb's table, derived via immunoSEQ multiplex PCR, lists solely in-frame clones and lacks some. This table holds fewer than 200,000 clones, approximately 83% found once. The receptor was derived from a human donor in a cohort sampled during active COVID-19. The sample taken for sequencing was peripheral blood. The chain combines TRBV7-8 with TRBJ2-7, with D possibly being TRBD2 (5 bases). CDR3 in amino acids: CASSSRLATYEQYF. The CDR3 DNA is TGTGCCAGCAGCTCTAGGCTAGCCACCTACGAGCAGTACTTC.